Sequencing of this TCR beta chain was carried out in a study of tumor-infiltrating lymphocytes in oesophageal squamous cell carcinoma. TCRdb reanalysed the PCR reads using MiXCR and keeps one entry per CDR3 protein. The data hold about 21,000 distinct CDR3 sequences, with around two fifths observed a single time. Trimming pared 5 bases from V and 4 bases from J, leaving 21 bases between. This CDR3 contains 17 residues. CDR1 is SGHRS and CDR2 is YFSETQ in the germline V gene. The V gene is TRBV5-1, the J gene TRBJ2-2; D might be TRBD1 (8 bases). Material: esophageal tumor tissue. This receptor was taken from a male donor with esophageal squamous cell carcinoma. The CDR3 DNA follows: TGCGCCAGCAGAAGTGGAGGACAGGGAGGGGTCACCGGGGAGCTGTTTTTT. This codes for CASRSGGQGGVTGELFF.